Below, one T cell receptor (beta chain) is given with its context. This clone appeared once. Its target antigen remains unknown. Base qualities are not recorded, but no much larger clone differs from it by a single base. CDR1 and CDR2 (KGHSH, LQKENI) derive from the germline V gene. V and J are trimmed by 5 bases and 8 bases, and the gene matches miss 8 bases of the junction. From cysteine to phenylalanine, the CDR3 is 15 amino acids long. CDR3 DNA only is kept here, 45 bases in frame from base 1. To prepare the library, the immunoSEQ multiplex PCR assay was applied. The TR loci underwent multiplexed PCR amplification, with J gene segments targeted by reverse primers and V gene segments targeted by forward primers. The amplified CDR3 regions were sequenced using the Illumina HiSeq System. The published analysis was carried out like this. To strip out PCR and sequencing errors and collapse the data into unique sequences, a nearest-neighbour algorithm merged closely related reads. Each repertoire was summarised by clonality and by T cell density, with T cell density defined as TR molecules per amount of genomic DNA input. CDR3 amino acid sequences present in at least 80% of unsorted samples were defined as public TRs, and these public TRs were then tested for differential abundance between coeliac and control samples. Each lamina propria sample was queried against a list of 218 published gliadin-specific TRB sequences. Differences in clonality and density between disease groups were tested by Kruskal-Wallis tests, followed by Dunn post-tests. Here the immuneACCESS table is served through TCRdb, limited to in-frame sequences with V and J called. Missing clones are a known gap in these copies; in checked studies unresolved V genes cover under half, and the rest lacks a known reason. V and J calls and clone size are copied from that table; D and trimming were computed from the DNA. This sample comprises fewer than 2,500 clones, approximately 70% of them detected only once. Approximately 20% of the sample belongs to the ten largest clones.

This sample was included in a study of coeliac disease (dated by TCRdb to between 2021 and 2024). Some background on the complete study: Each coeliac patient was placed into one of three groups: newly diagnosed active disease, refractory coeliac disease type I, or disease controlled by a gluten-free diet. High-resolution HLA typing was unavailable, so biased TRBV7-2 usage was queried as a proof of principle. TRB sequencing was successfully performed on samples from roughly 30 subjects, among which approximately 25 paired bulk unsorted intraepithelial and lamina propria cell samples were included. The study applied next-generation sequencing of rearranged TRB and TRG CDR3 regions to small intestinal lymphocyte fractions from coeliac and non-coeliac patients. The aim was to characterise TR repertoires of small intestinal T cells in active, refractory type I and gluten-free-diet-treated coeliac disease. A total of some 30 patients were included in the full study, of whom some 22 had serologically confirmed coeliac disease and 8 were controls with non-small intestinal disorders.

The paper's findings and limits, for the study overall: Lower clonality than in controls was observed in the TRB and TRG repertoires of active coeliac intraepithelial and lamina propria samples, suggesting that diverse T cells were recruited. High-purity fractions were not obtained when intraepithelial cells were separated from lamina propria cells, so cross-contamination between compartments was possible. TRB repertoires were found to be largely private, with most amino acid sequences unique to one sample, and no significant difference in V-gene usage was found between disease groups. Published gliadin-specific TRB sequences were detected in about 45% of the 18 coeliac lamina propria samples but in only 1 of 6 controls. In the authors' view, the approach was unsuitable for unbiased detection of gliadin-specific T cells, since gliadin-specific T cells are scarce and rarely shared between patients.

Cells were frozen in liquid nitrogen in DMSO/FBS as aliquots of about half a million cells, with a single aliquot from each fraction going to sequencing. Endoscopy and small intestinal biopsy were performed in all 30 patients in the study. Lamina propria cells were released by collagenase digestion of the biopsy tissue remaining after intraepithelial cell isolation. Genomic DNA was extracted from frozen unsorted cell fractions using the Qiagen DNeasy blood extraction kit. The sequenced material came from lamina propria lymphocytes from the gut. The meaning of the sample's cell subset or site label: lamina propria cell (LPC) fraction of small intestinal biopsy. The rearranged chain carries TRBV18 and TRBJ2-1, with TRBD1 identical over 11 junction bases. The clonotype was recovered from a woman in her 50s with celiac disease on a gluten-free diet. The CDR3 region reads CASSTGQGARDEQFF. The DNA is TGTGCCAGCTCAACAGGACAGGGGGCCAGAGATGAGCAGTTCTTC.